These 20 T cell receptor beta chains came from one sample sequenced in a study of blood T cell repertoires in COVID-19 (dated by TCRdb to 2018 to 2020). Receptor amplification or capture employed the immunoSEQ multiplex PCR assay. In TCRdb, the immuneACCESS table is reduced to in-frame sequences with V and J assigned. These tables do not hold every clone; where another copy was compared, an unresolved V gene accounts for under half, and the others remain unexplained. In this sample the table shows 250,000 to 300,000 clones, 80% to 90% of which occur a single time. The top ten hold approximately 11% of the sample. The sequenced sample was peripheral blood. The receptors shown here come from a woman in her 70s with acute or convalescent COVID-19.

Worth noting for this clone: The sample has other DNA sequences that encode this CDR3 too. The rearrangement links TRBV5-1 to TRBJ2-5; D is perhaps TRBD1 (5 bases). Trimming took 0 bases from V and 1 from J, leaving 7 bases between them. This CDR3 spans 14 amino acids. Germline CDR1 and CDR2: SGHRS and YFSETQ. The CDR3 sequence is CASSLGQLQETQYF. CDR3 DNA: TGCGCCAGCAGCTTGGGACAGCTCCAAGAGACCCAGTACTTC.

The chain couples TRBV6-5 to TRBJ2-3; 9 positions agree with TRBD2. Germline V lookup: CDR1 MNHEY, CDR2 SVGAGI. J gave up 2 bases and V 6 bases, and 6 bases lay outside the gene matches. The CDR3 runs 15 residues. The CDR3 nucleotides are TGTGCCAGCAGCGTAGCGGGGGCGTTCACAGATACGCAGTATTTT. It translates to CASSVAGAFTDTQYF.

The gene calls are TRBV6-5 and TRBJ1-1, with D perhaps matching TRBD1 (5 bases). V lost 5 bases to trimming and J lost 0 bases, with 10 bases between them. Germline values: CDR1 MNHEY, CDR2 SVGAGI. The CDR3 length is 14 residues. The CDR3: CASSPGPMNTEAFF. The CDR3 DNA follows: TGTGCCAGCAGTCCAGGGCCCATGAACACTGAAGCTTTCTTT.

The J gene is TRBJ1-1, the V gene TRBV18; the D is unclear. CDR1 and CDR2 from the germline V gene are KGHSH and LQKENI. The CDR3 length is 14 residues. V was pared by 1 base and J by 3 bases, with 9 bases between. The CDR3 sequence is CASSPLSGDTEAFF. Here the CDR3 DNA reads TGTGCCAGCTCACCACTTAGCGGGGACACTGAAGCTTTCTTT.

The chain combines TRBV3-1 (or the pseudogene TRBV3-2) with TRBJ2-5, with D maybe TRBD2 (5 bases). The V gene's germline CDR1 is LGHDT and CDR2 YNNKEL (reference sequence). The ends were cut back, 5 bases at V and 3 bases at J, with 19 bases in the middle. This CDR3 has 16 amino acids. The CDR3 protein is CASSLISPAGEETQYF. The DNA for the CDR3 is TGTGCCAGCAGCTTAATAAGCCCGGCCGGGGAAGAGACCCAGTACTTC.

The chain carries TRBV25-1 and TRBJ2-7; the D is unclear. The CDR3 contains 11 residues. Trimming left V 5 bases short and J 7 bases short, with 9 bases between. CDR1 is MGHDK and CDR2 is SYGVNS in the germline V gene. The CDR3 nucleotides read TGTGCCAGCAGTCTGGCCAGGGAGCAGTACTTC. This translates into CASSLAREQYF.

V gene TRBV5-8 combines with J gene TRBJ2-7, with D uncertain. The CDR3 runs 14 residues. The V gene's germline CDR1 is SGHTS and CDR2 YDEGEE. Trimming took 2 bases from V and 0 from J, leaving 9 bases between them. The CDR3 nucleotides read TGTGCCAGCAGCTTTGGCATTATCTCCTACGAGCAGTACTTC. Protein: CASSFGIISYEQYF.

V is TRBV6-5 and J is TRBJ1-1; D call uncertain. The CDR3 totals 15 residues. Per the germline V gene, CDR1 is MNHEY and CDR2 is SVGAGI. V was trimmed by 0 bases and J by 2 bases, leaving 10 bases between them. The CDR3 DNA reads TGTGCCAGCAGTTACTCGGCGTCGGGTAACACTGAAGCTTTCTTT. The encoded protein is CASSYSASGNTEAFF.

The gene calls are TRBV14 and TRBJ2-1; TRBD2 is a possible D gene (7 bases). Germline V gene sequence: CDR1 SGHDN, CDR2 FVKESK. The CDR3 contains 14 residues. V dropped 5 bases and J dropped 9 bases, with 17 bases sitting between them. CDR3 protein: CASSSLGGAGEQFF. The CDR3, as DNA: TGTGCCAGCAGCTCCTTGGGGGGGGCCGGTGAGCAGTTCTTC.

This clone was detected many times. The chain links TRBV6-6 to TRBJ2-7, with a weak D call TRBD2 (5 bases). Trimming left V 5 bases short and J 0 bases short, with 11 bases between. The CDR3 covers 14 residues. The germline V gene encodes CDR1 MNHNY and CDR2 SVGAGI (reference sequence). The CDR3 region has the DNA TGTGCCAGCAGTCCCTCACGGGGCTCCTACGAGCAGTACTTC. Encoded protein: CASSPSRGSYEQYF.

CDR3 amino acids: CASSLEDRPYYGYTF. As DNA, the CDR3 is TGTGCCAGCAGCTTAGAGGACAGGCCCTACTATGGCTACACCTTC. The chain has TRBV7-9 and TRBJ1-2; 7 bases fit TRBD1. V was clipped by 1 base and J by 3 bases; unmatched bases: 5. The CDR3 contains 15 residues. Germline V gene data show CDR1 as SEHNR and CDR2 as FQNEAQ (reference sequence).

V and J are TRBV15 and TRBJ1-3; 9 nucleotides line up with TRBD1. The CDR3 is 17 residues long. Unmatched junction bases numbered 8, after V lost 0 bases and J lost 5 bases. The germline V gene encodes CDR1 LNHNV and CDR2 YYDKDF (reference sequence). CDR3 region: CATSRESTGGARNTIYF. CDR3 DNA sequence: TGTGCCACCAGCAGAGAGTCAACAGGGGGCGCAAGAAACACCATATATTTT.

This clone was seen just once. The chain is built from TRBV7-7 and TRBJ2-3; 8 nucleotides agree with TRBD2. This CDR3 contains 15 residues. Trimming cost V 5 bases and J 6 bases; bases outside gene matches: 10. Germline V gene lookup returns CDR1 SSHAT and CDR2 FNYEAQ (reference sequence). CDR3 in amino acids: CASSNRLAPPDTQYF. CDR3 coding DNA: TGTGCCAGCAGCAACAGACTAGCGCCCCCTGATACGCAGTATTTT.

This chain uses TRBV11-2 with TRBJ1-2; maybe TRBD1 (6 bases). CDR1 is SGHAT and CDR2 is FQNNGV in the germline V gene. CDR3 size: 16 residues. Trimming left V 3 bases short and J 3 bases short, with 17 bases between. The CDR3: CASSLRSTGYDYGYTF. The CDR3 bases are TGTGCCAGCAGCTTGAGATCTACAGGGTACGACTATGGCTACACCTTC.

The chain combines TRBV5-6 with TRBJ2-3, with 12 bases matching TRBD2. V was pared by 4 bases and J by 6 bases, with 3 bases of the junction left unmatched. The germline gives CDR1 SGHDT, CDR2 YYEEEE. The CDR3 contains 14 residues. The CDR3 loop is CASSIGLAGDTQYF. For the CDR3, the DNA is TGTGCCAGCAGCATCGGACTAGCGGGGGATACGCAGTATTTT.

This chain connects TRBV6-5 to TRBJ1-1; 7 bases align to TRBD1. The V and J ends lost 10 bases and 0 bases, in that order; junction bases with no gene match: 8. CDR3 length: 14 residues. Germline lookup yields CDR1 MNHEY and CDR2 SVGAGI. CDR3 nucleotides: TGTGCCACAAACAGGGGACGGATGAACACTGAAGCTTTCTTT. Residues: CATNRGRMNTEAFF.

The chain carries TRBV11-2 and TRBJ2-2; TRBD2 matches at 7 bases. The CDR3 covers 15 residues. Trimming removed 0 bases from V and 8 bases from J; junction bases left unmatched: 6. Per the germline V gene, CDR1 is SGHAT and CDR2 is FQNNGV. CDR3 region: CASSLDGSSGGELFF. The DNA for the CDR3 is TGTGCCAGCAGCTTAGATGGTAGTAGCGGGGGGGAGCTGTTTTTT.

This clone appeared a single time. The chain carries TRBV28 and TRBJ2-7; 9 bases fit TRBD1. Unmatched junction bases numbered 13, after V lost 6 bases and J lost 7 bases. CDR3 length equals 15 residues. Germline loops: CDR1 MDHEN, CDR2 SYDVKM. The CDR3: CASSLLGQGFREQYF. The CDR3 coding sequence is TGTGCCAGCAGCCTTTTGGGACAGGGCTTTAGGGAGCAGTACTTC.

The chain recombines TRBV6-6 with TRBJ1-2, with D tentatively TRBD1 (5 bases). The CDR3 loop spans 15 amino acids. Germline V gene lookup returns CDR1 MNHNY and CDR2 SVGAGI (reference sequence). V lost 2 bases and J lost 7, with 17 bases in between. This chain's CDR3 is CASSYRRDGAGGYTF. DNA of the CDR3: TGTGCCAGCAGTTACCGGCGGGACGGGGCGGGTGGCTACACCTTC.

The chain recombines TRBV5-1 with TRBJ1-1; perhaps TRBD1 as D (6 bases). The CDR3 has 15 residues. Between the trimmed V and J ends, which lost 9 bases and 2 bases, there was a span of 20 bases. Per germline, CDR1 SGHRS and CDR2 YFSETQ. The CDR3 sequence is CATRGGEGFNTEAFF. In nucleotides, the CDR3 is TGCGCCACCCGAGGGGGGGAGGGCTTTAACACTGAAGCTTTCTTT. The variable domain in full, with the rest retrieved from reference TRBV5-1 and TRBJ1-1, is KAGVTQTPRYLIKTRGQQVTLSCSPISGHRSVSWYQQTPGQGLQFLFEYFSETQRNKGNFPGRFSGRQFSNSRSEMNVSTLELGDSALYLCATRGGEGFNTEAFFGQGTRLTVV.